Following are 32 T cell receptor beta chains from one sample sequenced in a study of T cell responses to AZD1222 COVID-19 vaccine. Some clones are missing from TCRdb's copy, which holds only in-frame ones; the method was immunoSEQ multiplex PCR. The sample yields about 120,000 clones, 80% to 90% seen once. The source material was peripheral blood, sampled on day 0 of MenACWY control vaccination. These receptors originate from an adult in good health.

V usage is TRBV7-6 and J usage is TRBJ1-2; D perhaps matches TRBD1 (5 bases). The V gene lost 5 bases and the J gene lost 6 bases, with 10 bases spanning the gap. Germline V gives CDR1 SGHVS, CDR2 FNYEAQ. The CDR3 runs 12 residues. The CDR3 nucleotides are TGTGCCAGCAGCCCAGGGACCGATGGCTACACCTTC. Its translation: CASSPGTDGYTF.

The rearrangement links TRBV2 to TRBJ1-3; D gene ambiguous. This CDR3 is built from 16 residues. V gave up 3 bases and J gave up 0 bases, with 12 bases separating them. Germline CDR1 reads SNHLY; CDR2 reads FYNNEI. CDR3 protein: CASSEIQPSSGNTIYF. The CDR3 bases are TGTGCCAGCAGTGAGATACAGCCAAGCTCTGGAAACACCATATATTTT.

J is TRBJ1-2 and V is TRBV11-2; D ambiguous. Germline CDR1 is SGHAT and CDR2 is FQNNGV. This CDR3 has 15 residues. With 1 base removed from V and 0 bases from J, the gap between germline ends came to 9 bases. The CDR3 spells CASSLGQFANYGYTF. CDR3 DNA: TGTGCCAGCAGCTTAGGGCAGTTTGCTAACTATGGCTACACCTTC. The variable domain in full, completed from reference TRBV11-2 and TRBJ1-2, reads EAGVAQSPRYKIIEKRQSVAFWCNPISGHATLYWYQQILGQGPKLLIQFQNNGVVDDSQLPKDRFSAERLKGVDSTLKIQPAKLEDSAVYLCASSLGQFANYGYTFGSGTRLTVV.

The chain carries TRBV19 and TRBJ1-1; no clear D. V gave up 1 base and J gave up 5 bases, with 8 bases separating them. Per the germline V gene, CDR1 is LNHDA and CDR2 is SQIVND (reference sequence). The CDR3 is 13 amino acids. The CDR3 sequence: CASSIAYRTEAFF. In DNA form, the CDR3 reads TGTGCCAGTAGTATAGCGTACAGAACTGAAGCTTTCTTT.

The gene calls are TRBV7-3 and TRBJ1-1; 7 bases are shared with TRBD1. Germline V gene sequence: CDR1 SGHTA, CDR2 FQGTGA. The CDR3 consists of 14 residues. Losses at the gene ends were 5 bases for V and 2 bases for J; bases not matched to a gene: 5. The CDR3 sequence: CASSPGQSNTEAFF. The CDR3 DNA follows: TGTGCCAGCAGCCCGGGACAGAGTAACACTGAAGCTTTCTTT. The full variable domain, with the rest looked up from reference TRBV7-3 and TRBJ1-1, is GAGVSQTPSNKVTEKGKYVELRCDPISGHTALYWYRQSLGQGPEFLIYFQGTGAADDSGLPNDRFFAVRPEGSVSTLKIQRTERGDSAVYLCASSPGQSNTEAFFGQGTRLTVV.

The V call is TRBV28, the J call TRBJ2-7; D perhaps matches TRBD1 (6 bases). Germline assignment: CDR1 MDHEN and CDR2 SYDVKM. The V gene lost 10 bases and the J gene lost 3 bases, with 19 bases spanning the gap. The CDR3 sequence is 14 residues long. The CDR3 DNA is TGTGCCACACAGGGAGCCCAGTACCGCTACGAGCAGTACTTC. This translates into CATQGAQYRYEQYF.

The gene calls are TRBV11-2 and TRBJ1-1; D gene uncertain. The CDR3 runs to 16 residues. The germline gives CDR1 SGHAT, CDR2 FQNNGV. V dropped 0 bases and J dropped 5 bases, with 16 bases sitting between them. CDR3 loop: CASSLEGGRVGTEAFF. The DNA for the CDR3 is TGTGCCAGCAGCTTAGAAGGAGGGAGAGTAGGAACTGAAGCTTTCTTT.

Written as DNA, the CDR3 is TGCAGCATTCAAGTCGGGAATGAAAAACTGTTTTTT. Protein sequence: CSIQVGNEKLFF. This chain uses TRBV29-1 with TRBJ1-4, with D uncertain. V lost 8 bases and J lost 5, with 12 bases in between. CDR3 length: 12 amino acids. Per the germline V gene, CDR1 is SQVTM and CDR2 is ANQGSEA.

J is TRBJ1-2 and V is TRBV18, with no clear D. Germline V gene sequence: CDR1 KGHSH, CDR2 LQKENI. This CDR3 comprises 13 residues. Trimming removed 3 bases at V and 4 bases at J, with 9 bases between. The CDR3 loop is CASSPDKSYGYTF. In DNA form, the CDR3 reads TGTGCCAGCTCACCCGACAAGAGCTATGGCTACACCTTC.

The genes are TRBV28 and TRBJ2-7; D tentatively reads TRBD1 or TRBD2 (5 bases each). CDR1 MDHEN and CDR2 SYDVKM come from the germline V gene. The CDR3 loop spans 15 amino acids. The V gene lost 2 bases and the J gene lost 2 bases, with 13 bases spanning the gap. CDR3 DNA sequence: TGTGCCAGCAGTTTACCGGGGACGGCAACCTACGAGCAGTACTTC. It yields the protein CASSLPGTATYEQYF. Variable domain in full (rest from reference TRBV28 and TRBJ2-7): DVKVTQSSRYLVKRTGEKVFLECVQDMDHENMFWYRQDPGLGLRLIYFSYDVKMKEKGDIPEGYSVSREKKERFSLILESASTNQTSMYLCASSLPGTATYEQYFGPGTRLTVT.

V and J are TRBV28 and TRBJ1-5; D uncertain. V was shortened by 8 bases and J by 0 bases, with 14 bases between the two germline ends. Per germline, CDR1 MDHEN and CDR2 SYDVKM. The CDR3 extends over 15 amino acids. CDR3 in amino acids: CASRENRNSNQPQHF. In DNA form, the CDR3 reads TGTGCCAGCCGGGAGAACAGAAATAGCAATCAGCCCCAGCATTTT.

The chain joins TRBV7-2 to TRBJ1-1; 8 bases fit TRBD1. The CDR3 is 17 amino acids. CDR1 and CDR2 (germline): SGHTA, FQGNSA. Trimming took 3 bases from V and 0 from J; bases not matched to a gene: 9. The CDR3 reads CASSLSPGGRLNTEAFF. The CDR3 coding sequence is TGTGCCAGCAGCTTGAGCCCAGGGGGCAGGTTGAACACTGAAGCTTTCTTT.

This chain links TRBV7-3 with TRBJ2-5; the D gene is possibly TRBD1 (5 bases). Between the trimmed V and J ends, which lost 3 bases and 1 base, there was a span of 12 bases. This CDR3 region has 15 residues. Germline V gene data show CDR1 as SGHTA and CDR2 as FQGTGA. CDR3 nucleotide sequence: TGTGCCAGCAGCTTCCAGGGATCACCCCAAGAGACCCAGTACTTC. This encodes CASSFQGSPQETQYF.

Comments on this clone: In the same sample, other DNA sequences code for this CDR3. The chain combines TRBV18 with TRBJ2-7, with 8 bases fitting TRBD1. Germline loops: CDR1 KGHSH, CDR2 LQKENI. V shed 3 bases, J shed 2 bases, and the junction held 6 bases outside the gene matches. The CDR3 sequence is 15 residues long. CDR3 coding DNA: TGTGCCAGCTCACCTAGACAGGGGTCCCCCTACGAGCAGTACTTC. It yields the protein CASSPRQGSPYEQYF.

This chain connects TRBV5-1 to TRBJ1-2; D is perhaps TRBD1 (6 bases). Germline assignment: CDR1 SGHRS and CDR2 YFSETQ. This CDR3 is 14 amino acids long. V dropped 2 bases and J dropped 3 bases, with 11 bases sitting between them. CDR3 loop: CASSLHRADYGYTF. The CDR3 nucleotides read TGCGCCAGCAGCTTACACAGGGCAGACTATGGCTACACCTTC.

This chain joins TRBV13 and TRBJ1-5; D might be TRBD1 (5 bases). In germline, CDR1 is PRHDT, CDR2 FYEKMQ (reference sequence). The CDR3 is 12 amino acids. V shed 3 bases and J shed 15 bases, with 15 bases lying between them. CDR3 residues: CASSFGGRAWHF. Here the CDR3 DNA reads TGTGCCAGCAGCTTTGGGGGTAGGGCGTGGCATTTT.

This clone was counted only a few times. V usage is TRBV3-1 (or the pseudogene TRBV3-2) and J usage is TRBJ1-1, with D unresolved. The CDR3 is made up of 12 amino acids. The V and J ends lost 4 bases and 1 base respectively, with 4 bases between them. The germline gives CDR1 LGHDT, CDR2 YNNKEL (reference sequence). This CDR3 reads CASSRTNTEAFF. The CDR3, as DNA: TGTGCCAGCAGCCGGACGAACACTGAAGCTTTCTTT.

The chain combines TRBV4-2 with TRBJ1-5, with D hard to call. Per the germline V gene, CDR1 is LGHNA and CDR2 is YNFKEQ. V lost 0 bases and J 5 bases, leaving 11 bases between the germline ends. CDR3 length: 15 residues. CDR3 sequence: CASSQDGQLDQPQHF. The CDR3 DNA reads TGTGCCAGCAGCCAAGACGGTCAGCTGGATCAGCCCCAGCATTTT.

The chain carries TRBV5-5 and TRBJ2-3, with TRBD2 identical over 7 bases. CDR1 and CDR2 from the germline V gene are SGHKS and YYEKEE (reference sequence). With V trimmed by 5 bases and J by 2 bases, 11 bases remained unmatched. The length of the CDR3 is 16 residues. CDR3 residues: CASSPAWRGTTDTQYF. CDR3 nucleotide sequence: TGTGCCAGCAGTCCGGCCTGGCGGGGGACCACAGATACGCAGTATTTT.

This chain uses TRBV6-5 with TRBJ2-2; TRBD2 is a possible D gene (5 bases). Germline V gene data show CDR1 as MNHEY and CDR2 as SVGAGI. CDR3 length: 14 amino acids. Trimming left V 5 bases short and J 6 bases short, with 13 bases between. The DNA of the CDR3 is TGTGCCAGCAGTCCCTCAGAGGGAGCCGGGGAGCTGTTTTTT. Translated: CASSPSEGAGELFF.

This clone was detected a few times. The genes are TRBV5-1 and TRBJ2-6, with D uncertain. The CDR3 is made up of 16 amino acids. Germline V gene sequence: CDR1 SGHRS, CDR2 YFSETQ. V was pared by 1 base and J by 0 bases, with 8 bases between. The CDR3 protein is CASSLRPVSGANVLTF. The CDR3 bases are TGCGCCAGCAGCTTGCGCCCCGTCTCTGGGGCCAACGTCCTGACTTTC. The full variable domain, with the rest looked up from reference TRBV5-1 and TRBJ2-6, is KAGVTQTPRYLIKTRGQQVTLSCSPISGHRSVSWYQQTPGQGLQFLFEYFSETQRNKGNFPGRFSGRQFSNSRSEMNVSTLELGDSALYLCASSLRPVSGANVLTFGAGSRLTVL.

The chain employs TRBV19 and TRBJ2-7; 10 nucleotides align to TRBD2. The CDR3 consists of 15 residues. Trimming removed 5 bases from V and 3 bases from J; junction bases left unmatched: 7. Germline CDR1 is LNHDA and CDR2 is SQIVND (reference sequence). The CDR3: CASSAFSGGSYEQYF. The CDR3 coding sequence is TGTGCCAGTAGTGCTTTTAGCGGGGGGAGCTACGAGCAGTACTTC.

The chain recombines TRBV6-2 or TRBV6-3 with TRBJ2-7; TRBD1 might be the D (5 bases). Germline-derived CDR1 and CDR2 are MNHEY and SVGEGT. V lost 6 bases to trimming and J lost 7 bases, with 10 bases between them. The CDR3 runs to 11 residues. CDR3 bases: TGTGCCAGCAGCCAGGGTTGGGAGCAGTACTTC. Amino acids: CASSQGWEQYF.

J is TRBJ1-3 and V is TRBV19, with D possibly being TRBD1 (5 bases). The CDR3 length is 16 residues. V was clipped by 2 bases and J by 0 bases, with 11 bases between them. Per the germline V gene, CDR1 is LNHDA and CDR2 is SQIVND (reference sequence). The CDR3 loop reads CASSIRQRNSGNTIYF. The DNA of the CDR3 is TGTGCCAGTAGTATAAGACAGAGAAACTCTGGAAACACCATATATTTT.

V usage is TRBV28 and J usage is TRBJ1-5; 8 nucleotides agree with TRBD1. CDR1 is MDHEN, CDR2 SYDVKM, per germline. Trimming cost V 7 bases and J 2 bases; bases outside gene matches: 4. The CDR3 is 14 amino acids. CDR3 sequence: CASTPGQGNQPQHF. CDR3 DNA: TGTGCCAGCACTCCGGGACAGGGCAATCAGCCCCAGCATTTT.

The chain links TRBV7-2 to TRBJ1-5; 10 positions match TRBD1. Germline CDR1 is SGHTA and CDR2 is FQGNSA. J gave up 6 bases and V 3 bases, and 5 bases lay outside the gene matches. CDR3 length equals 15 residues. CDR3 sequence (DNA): TGTGCCAGCAGCTTCGGACAGGGGGGTTTTCAGCCCCAGCATTTT. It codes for CASSFGQGGFQPQHF.

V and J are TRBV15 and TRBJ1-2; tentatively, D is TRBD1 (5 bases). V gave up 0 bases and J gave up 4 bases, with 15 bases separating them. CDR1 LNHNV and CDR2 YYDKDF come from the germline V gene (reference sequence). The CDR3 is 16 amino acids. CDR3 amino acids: CATSRDPPTGGYGYTF. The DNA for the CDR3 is TGTGCCACCAGCAGAGACCCCCCCACAGGTGGCTATGGCTACACCTTC. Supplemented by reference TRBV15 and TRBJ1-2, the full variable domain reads DAMVIQNPRYQVTQFGKPVTLSCSQTLNHNVMYWYQQKSSQAPKLLFHYYDKDFNNEADTPDNFQSRRPNTSFCFLDIRSPGLGDTAMYLCATSRDPPTGGYGYTFGSGTRLTVV.

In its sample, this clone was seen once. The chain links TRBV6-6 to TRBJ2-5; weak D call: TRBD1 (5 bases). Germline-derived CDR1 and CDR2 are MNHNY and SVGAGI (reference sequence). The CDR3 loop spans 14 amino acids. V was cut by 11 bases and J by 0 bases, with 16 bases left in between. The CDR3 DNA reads TGTGCCGGCACACAGGAACCGTACCAAGAGACCCAGTACTTC. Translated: CAGTQEPYQETQYF.

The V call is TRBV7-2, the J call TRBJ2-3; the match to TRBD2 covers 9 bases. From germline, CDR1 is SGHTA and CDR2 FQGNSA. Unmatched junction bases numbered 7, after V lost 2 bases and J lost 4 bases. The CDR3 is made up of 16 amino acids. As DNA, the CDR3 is TGTGCCAGCAGCTTAATGGCGGGGGGGCTCGCAGATACGCAGTATTTT. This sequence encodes CASSLMAGGLADTQYF.

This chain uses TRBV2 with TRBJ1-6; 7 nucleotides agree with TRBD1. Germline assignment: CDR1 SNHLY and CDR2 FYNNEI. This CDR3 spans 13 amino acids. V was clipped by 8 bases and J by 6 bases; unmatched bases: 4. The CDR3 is CASDRVGNSPLHF. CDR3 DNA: TGTGCCAGCGACAGGGTTGGTAATTCACCCCTCCACTTT.

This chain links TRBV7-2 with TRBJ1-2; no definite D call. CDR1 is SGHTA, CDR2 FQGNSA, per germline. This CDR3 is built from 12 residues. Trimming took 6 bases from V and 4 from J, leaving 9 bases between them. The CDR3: CASRPPGYGYTF. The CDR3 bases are TGTGCCAGCAGACCACCGGGCTATGGCTACACCTTC.

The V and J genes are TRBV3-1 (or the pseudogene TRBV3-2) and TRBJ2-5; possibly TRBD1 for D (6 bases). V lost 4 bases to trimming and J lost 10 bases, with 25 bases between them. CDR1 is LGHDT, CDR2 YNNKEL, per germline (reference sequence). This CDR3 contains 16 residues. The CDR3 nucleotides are TGTGCCAGCAGCCCCCCCCGAGGGGGTAGGAAAGAGGGCCAGTACTTC. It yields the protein CASSPPRGGRKEGQYF.